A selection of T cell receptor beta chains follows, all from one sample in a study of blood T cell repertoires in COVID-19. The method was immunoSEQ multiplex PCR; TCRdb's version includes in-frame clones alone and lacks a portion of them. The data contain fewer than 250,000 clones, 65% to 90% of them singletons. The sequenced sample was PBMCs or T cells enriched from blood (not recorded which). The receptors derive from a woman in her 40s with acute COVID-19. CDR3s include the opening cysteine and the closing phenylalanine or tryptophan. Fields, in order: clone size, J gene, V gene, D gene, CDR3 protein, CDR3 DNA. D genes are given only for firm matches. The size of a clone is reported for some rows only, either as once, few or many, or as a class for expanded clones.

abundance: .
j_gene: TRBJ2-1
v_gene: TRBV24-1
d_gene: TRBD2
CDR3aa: CATSDPGTSGSQEQFF
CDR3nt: TGTGCCACCAGTGATCCGGGGACTAGCGGGAGTCAAGAGCAGTTCTTC

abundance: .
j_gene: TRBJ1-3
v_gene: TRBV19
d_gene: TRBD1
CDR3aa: CASSSPQGATGNTIYF
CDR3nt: TGTGCCAGTAGTTCCCCCCAGGGGGCGACTGGAAACACCATATATTTT

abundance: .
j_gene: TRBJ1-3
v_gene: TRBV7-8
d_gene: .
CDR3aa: CASSLGGAPPGNTIYF
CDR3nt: TGTGCCAGCAGCTTAGGCGGTGCGCCGCCTGGAAACACCATATATTTT

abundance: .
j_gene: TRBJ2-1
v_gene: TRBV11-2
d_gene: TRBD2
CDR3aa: CASSAGLAGVEQFF
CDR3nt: TGTGCCAGCAGCGCCGGACTAGCGGGAGTTGAGCAGTTCTTC

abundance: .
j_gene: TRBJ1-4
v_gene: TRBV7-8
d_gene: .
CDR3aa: CASRGLGDLEKLFF
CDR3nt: TGTGCCAGCAGGGGACTAGGGGACCTAGAGAAACTGTTTTTT

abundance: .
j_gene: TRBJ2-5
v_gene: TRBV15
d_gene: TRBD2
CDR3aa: CATSREAIAGEETQYF
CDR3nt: TGTGCCACCAGCAGAGAGGCGATAGCGGGAGAAGAGACCCAGTACTTC

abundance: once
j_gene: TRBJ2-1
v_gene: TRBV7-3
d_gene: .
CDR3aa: CASSSGGAGTAGEQFF
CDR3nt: TGTGCCAGCAGCTCCGGTGGGGCGGGAACGGCGGGGGAGCAGTTCTTC

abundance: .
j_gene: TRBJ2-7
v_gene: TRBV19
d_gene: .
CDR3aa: CASSINRGRAYEQYF
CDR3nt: TGTGCCAGTAGTATTAATAGAGGGAGAGCCTACGAGCAGTACTTC

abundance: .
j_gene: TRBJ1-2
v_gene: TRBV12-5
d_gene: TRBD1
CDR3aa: CASGWSSGGRGYTF
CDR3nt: TGTGCTAGCGGCTGGTCCTCAGGGGGCCGTGGCTACACCTTC

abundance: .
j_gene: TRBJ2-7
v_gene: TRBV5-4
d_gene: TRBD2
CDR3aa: CASSLSLAGAYEQYF
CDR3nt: TGTGCCAGCAGCTTGTCGCTAGCGGGCGCCTACGAGCAGTACTTC

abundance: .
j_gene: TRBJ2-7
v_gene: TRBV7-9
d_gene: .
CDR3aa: CASSSSQGIARSYEQYF
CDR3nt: TGTGCCAGCAGCTCGTCACAGGGAATTGCGAGATCCTACGAGCAGTACTTC

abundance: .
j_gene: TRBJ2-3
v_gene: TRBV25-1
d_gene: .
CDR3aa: CATSWAGTDTQYF
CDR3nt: TGTGCCACGAGCTGGGCTGGCACAGATACGCAGTATTTT

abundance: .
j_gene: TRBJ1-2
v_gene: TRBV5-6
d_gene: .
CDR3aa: CASSARTEVFPYGYTF
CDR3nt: TGTGCCAGCAGCGCCCGGACGGAGGTTTTTCCCTATGGCTACACCTTC

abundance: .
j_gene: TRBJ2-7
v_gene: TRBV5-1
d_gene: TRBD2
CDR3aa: CASSRAGTSVYEQYF
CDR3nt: TGCGCCAGCAGCAGAGCCGGGACTAGTGTTTACGAGCAGTACTTC

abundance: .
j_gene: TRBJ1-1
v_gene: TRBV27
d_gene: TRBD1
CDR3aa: CASSFDRGNTEAFF
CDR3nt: TGTGCCAGCAGTTTCGACAGGGGGAACACTGAAGCTTTCTTT

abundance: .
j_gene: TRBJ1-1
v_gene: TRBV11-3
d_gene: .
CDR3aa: CASSTLERGGTEAFF
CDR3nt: TGTGCCAGCAGCACCCTCGAAAGGGGAGGCACTGAAGCTTTCTTT

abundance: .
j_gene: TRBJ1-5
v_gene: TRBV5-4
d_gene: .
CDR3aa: CASSHQGLNQPQHF
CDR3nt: TGTGCCAGCAGCCATCAGGGGTTAAATCAGCCCCAGCATTTT

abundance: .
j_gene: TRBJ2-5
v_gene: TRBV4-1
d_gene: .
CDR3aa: CASGPQGSQETQYF
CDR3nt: TGCGCCAGCGGCCCCCAGGGCAGCCAAGAGACCCAGTACTTC

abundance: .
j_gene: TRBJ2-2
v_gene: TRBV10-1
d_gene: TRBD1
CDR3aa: CASSDPPRGRGTGELFF
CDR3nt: TGCGCCAGCAGTGACCCACCTAGGGGGCGAGGCACCGGGGAGCTGTTTTTT

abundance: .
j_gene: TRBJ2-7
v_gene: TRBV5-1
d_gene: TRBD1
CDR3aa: CASSLDRGDDEQYF
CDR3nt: TGCGCCAGCAGCCTCGACAGGGGAGATGACGAGCAGTACTTC

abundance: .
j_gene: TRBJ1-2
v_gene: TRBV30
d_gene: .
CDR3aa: CAWSGHRANYGYTF
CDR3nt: TGTGCCTGGAGTGGACACCGAGCTAACTATGGCTACACCTTC

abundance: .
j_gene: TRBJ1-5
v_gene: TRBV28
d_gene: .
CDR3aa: CASRGPRSQPQHF
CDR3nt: TGTGCCAGCAGGGGGCCTCGGAGTCAGCCCCAGCATTTT

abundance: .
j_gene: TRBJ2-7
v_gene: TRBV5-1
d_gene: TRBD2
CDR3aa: CASSPLAGGTYEQYF
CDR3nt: TGCGCCAGCAGCCCCCTAGCGGGAGGGACCTACGAGCAGTACTTC

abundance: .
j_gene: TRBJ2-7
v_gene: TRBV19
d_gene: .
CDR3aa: CASSIGTGAYYEQYF
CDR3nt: TGTGCCAGTAGTATTGGTACAGGAGCATACTACGAGCAGTACTTC

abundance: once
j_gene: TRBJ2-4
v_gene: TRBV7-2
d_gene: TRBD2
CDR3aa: CASSSSGRQAKNIQYF
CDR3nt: TGTGCCAGCAGTTCTAGCGGGAGACAAGCCAAAAACATTCAGTACTTC

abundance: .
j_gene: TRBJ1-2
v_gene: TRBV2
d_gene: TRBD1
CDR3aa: CASSAYRGEGYTF
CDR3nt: TGTGCCAGCAGTGCCTACAGGGGGGAGGGCTACACCTTC

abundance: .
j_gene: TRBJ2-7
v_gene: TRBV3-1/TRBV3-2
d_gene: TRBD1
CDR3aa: CASSQFQGAHEQYF
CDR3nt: TGTGCCAGCAGCCAATTTCAGGGGGCCCACGAGCAGTACTTC

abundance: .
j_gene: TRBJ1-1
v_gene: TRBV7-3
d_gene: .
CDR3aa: CASSFSRNTEAFF
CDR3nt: TGTGCCAGCAGCTTTTCGAGGAACACTGAAGCTTTCTTT

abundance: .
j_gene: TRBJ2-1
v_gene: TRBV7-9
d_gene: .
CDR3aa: CASSLLSGPREQFF
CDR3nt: TGTGCCAGCAGCTTATTGTCTGGGCCCCGGGAGCAGTTCTTC

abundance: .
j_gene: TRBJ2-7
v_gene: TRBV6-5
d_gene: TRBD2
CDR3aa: CASKTSASYEQYF
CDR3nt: TGTGCCAGCAAAACTAGCGCTTCCTACGAGCAGTACTTC

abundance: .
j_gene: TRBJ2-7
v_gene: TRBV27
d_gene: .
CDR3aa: CASSLWGRAPYEQYF
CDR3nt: TGTGCCAGCAGTTTATGGGGCAGGGCGCCTTACGAGCAGTACTTC

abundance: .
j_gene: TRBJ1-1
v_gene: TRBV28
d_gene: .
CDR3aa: CASSLGLGPTEAFF
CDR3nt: TGTGCCAGCAGTTTGGGCCTGGGGCCCACTGAAGCTTTCTTT

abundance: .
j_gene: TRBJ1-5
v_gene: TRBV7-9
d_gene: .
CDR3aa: CASSPDARGSNQPQHF
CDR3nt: TGTGCCAGCAGCCCCGACGCGAGGGGGAGCAATCAGCCCCAGCATTTT

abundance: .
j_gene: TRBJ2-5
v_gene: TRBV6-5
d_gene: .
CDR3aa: CASSSRGLKETQYF
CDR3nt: TGTGCCAGCAGTAGCAGGGGTCTCAAAGAGACCCAGTACTTC

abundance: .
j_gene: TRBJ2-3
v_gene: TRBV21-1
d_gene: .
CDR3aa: CASSKVAWAGRDTQYF
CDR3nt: TGTGCCAGCAGCAAAGTGGCCTGGGCGGGGAGGGATACGCAGTATTTT

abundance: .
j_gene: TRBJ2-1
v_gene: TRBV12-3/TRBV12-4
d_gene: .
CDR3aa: CASSSGTDNEQFF
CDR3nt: TGTGCCAGCTCATCCGGGACTGACAATGAGCAGTTCTTC

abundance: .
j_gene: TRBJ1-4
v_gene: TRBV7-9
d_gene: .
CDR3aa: CASSLAGRQVNEKLFF
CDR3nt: TGTGCCAGCAGCTTAGCGGGGAGACAGGTTAATGAAAAACTGTTTTTT

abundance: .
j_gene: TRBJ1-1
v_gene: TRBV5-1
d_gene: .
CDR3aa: CASSLDSTEAFF
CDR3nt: TGCGCCAGCAGCTTGGACAGTACTGAAGCTTTCTTT

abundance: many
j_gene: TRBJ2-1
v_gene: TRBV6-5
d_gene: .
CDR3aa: CASSQGNEQFF
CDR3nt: TGTGCCAGCAGTCAGGGGAATGAGCAGTTCTTC

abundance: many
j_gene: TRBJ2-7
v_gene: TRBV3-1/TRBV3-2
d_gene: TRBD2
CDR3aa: CASSGTSGSSEQYF
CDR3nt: TGTGCCAGCTCGGGAACTAGCGGGAGTAGTGAGCAGTACTTC

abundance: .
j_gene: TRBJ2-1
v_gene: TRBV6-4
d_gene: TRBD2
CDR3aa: CASIVAGPYNEQFF
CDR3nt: TGTGCCAGCATTGTAGCGGGACCTTACAATGAGCAGTTCTTC

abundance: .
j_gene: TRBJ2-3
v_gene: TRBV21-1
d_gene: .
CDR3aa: CASSKGSLSMYTQYF
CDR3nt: TGTGCCAGCAGCAAAGGGTCCCTGAGTATGTATACGCAGTATTTT

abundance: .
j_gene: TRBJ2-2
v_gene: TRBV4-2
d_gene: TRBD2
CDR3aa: CASSRASTSGRPGELFF
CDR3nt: TGTGCCAGCAGCCGAGCATCGACTAGCGGGAGACCCGGGGAGCTGTTTTTT

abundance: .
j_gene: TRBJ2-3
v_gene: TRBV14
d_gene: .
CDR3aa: CASSYVGATQYF
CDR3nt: TGTGCCAGCAGCTATGTCGGAGCTACGCAGTATTTT

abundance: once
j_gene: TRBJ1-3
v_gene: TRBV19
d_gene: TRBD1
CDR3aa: CASSPLKDRVDTIYF
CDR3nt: TGTGCCAGTAGCCCGCTGAAGGACAGGGTGGACACCATATATTTT

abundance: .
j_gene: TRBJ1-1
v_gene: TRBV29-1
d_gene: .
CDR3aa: CSGRDTGTEAFF
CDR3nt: TGCAGCGGCCGGGACACGGGCACTGAAGCTTTCTTT

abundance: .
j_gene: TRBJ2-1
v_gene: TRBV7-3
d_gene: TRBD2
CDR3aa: CASSSGTSGNEQFF
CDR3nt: TGTGCCAGCAGCTCCGGGACTAGCGGGAATGAGCAGTTCTTC

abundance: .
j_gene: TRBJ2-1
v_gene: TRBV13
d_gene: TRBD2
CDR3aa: CASSTRAGVDEQFF
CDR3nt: TGTGCCAGCAGCACCAGAGCGGGAGTGGATGAGCAGTTCTTC

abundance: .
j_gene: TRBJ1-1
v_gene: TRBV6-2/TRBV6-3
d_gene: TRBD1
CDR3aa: CASIPSRGQAEAFF
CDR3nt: TGTGCCAGCATCCCCAGCAGGGGGCAAGCTGAAGCTTTCTTT

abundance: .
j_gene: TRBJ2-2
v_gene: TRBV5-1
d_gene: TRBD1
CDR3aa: CASSVHTGDTGELFF
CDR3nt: TGCGCCAGCAGCGTCCATACAGGGGATACCGGGGAGCTGTTTTTT

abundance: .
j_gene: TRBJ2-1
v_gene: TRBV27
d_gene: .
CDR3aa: CASRQRTQANEQFF
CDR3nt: TGTGCCAGCAGACAGCGGACGCAAGCGAATGAGCAGTTCTTC

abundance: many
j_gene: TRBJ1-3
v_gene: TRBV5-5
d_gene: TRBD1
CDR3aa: CASSFYRDRGRLPGNTIYF
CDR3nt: TGTGCCAGCAGCTTTTACCGGGACAGGGGGCGACTTCCGGGAAACACCATATATTTT

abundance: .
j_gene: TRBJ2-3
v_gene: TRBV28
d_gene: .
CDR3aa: CASIARGSTDTQYF
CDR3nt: TGTGCCAGCATAGCGAGGGGGAGCACAGATACGCAGTATTTT

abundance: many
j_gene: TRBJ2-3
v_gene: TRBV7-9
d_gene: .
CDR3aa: CASSERGSTSTDTQYF
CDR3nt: TGTGCCAGCAGCGAAAGGGGTTCCACCAGCACAGATACGCAGTATTTT